This T cell receptor (beta chain) derives from a study of cytomegalovirus exposure and HLA in healthy donors (dated by TCRdb to 2017 to 2019). Study-wide context: According to a later analysis, one platform produced both the 100 to 150 validation repertoires and the approximately 600 repertoires of the first cohort. The study was designed to test whether signatures of past pathogen exposure could be identified by cataloging public T cell receptors. Along with the approximately 620-subject first cohort, a separate validation cohort of over 90 different subjects was used. To predict cytomegalovirus infection status, the study brought together high-throughput TCR immunosequencing, statistical association of individual TCRs with disease status, and machine learning.

Receptor amplification or capture employed the immunoSEQ multiplex PCR assay. On the authors' methods: A statistical classification framework was built to diagnose cytomegalovirus status from the catalog of TCR beta chain sequences. TCRdb's version of the immuneACCESS table is confined to in-frame rearrangements and falls short of the full clone set. An unresolved V gene accounts for under half of the shortfall where checked; the remainder is of unknown origin. The V and J calls and the clone size are those of that table, but D and trimming were determined from the DNA. The table for this sample lists about 240,000 clones; roughly 89% of them were counted only once. The ten top clones hold 2.5% to 3% of the sample. V and J are truncated by 4 bases and 7 bases respectively, leaving an intervening sequence of 13 bases. Via the germline V gene, CDR1 is SNHLY and CDR2 FYNNEI. Counted from cysteine to phenylalanine, this CDR3 has 14 amino acids. CDR3 DNA only is kept here, 42 bases in frame from base 1.

Results the study describes overall, beyond this receptor: A later analysis found that TCRs clustered in the first cohort also tended to co-occur in the 120 validation repertoires, with just under 95% of cluster scores above 0. All 120 or so repertoires were used to score co-occurrence in the validation cohort in a later analysis, because that analysis had no HLA typing for the cohort. The authors suggested that the approach could potentially be extended to other disease states and immunological phenotypes. The study listed 170 or so TCR beta chains as associated with cytomegalovirus. The classifier was reported to diagnose cytomegalovirus status with high specificity and sensitivity in both the original and validation cohorts. While some public TCRs were present in many individuals, most TCR sequences turned up only very rarely across donors. A few of the identified cytomegalovirus-associated TCR beta chains were confirmed in vitro to be specific for cytomegalovirus antigens.

Concerning this clone: Which antigen it targets is not known. No quality values exist for individual bases; no much larger clone is one base distant.

Separate from the approximately 670-subject first cohort, the validation cohort of around 130 subjects was the group to which the donors belonged. This sequence originates from a man between 18 and 29 years old in good health and CMV-seronegative. The sample taken for sequencing was PBMCs. The chain joins TRBV2 to TRBJ1-4; the D gene is unclear. The CDR3 protein: CASSVVAEGEKLFF. The DNA reads TGTGCCAGCAGTGTAGTCGCGGAGGGTGAAAAACTGTTTTTT.